This T cell receptor beta chain was observed in a study of shared clonotypes between healthy human individuals. Trimming stripped 5 bases from V and 0 bases from J, with 11 bases between. The CDR3 contains 14 residues. CDR1 and CDR2 from the germline V gene are LNHNV and YYDKDF (reference sequence). Data came from immunoSEQ multiplex PCR; TCRdb stores just in-frame clones and leaves some out. The data contain 630,000 or so clones, 98% of them singletons. CD8 cells regarded as naive lacked CD45RO, were positively chosen for CCR7, and omitted terminally differentiated effector memory CD45RA+ cells. Input material: naive CD8+ T cells sorted from blood. The receptor's source is a man younger than 40 in good health. The V call is TRBV15, the J call TRBJ2-7; possible D gene TRBD2, 5 bases. CDR3 bases: TGTGCCACCAGCCCTGGGGAGAGCTCCTACGAGCAGTACTTC. Encoded protein: CATSPGESSYEQYF. Drawing the rest from reference TRBV15 and TRBJ2-7, the complete variable domain is DAMVIQNPRYQVTQFGKPVTLSCSQTLNHNVMYWYQQKSSQAPKLLFHYYDKDFNNEADTPDNFQSRRPNTSFCFLDIRSPGLGDTAMYLCATSPGESSYEQYFGPGTRLTVT.